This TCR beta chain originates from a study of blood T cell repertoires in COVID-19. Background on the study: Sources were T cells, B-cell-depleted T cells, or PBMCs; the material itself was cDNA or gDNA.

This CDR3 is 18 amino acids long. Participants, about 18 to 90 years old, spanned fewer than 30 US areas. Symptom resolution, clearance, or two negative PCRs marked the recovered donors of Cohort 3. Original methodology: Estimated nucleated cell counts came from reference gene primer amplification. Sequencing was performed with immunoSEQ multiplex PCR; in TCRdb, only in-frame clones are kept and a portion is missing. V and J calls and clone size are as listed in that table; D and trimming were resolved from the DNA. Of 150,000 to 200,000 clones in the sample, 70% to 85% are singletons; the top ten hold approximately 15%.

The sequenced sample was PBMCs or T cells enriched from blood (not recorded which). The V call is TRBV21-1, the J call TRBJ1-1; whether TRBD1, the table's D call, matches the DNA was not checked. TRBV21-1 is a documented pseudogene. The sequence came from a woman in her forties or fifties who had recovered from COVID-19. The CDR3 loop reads CASSKAPGTGGWDTEAFF. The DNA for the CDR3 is TGTGCCAGCAGCAAAGCACCCGGGACAGGGGGGTGGGACACTGAAGCTTTCTTT.